The clone carrying this T cell receptor beta chain has only one observation. Its antigen is not known. The data were taken from a study of radiotherapy plus CTLA-4 blockade in lung cancer. Study as a whole: Overall, 18% of patients showed an objective response, while over 30% attained disease control. General observations from the study: Response, reportedly, was best predicted by interferon-beta along with early blood T cell clone dynamics. Clones of tumor-derived TCRs expanded in blood after radiotherapy plus ipilimumab.

This CDR3 region has 14 residues. The germline V and J ends were trimmed by 6 bases and 4 bases, with 12 bases remaining between them. Germline values: CDR1 MRHNA, CDR2 SNTAGT. Only in-frame clones appear in the TCRdb table, and some are missing; sequencing was by immunoSEQ multiplex PCR. The data hold 65,000 to 90,000 clones, with about nine tenths observed a single time. This sequence originates from a human donor with non-small cell lung cancer that progressed on radiotherapy plus ipilimumab. The sequenced sample was peripheral blood, obtained from a patient treated with radiotherapy plus ipilimumab. V usage is TRBV6-4 and J usage is TRBJ2-2; D gene uncertain. CDR3 residues: CASSLRSSTGELFF. The DNA of the CDR3 is TGTGCCAGCAGCCTACGGTCGAGCACCGGGGAGCTGTTTTTT.